The 18 T cell receptor beta chains reported below all come from one sample, sequenced in a study of blood T cell repertoires in COVID-19. Only in-frame clones appear in the TCRdb table, and some are missing; sequencing was by immunoSEQ multiplex PCR. The sample lists 270,000 or so clones, roughly 89% occurring once. What was sequenced was peripheral blood. These receptors originate from a woman between 40 and 55 years old who had recovered from COVID-19.

The V gene is TRBV9, the J gene TRBJ2-3, with 12 positions matching TRBD2. Looked up from germline, CDR1 is SGDLS and CDR2 is YYNGEE. Trimming at V came to 0 bases and at J to 2 bases, leaving 7 bases not matched to a gene. The CDR3 is made up of 18 amino acids. In nucleotides, the CDR3 is TGTGCCAGCAGCGTAGACCCCGGGACTAGCGGGTTCACAGATACGCAGTATTTT. It yields the protein CASSVDPGTSGFTDTQYF. The full variable domain, in which reference TRBV9 and TRBJ2-3 provide the parts outside the CDR3, is DSGVTQTPKHLITATGQRVTLRCSPRSGDLSVYWYQQSLDQGLQFLIQYYNGEERAKGNILERFSAQQFPDLHSELNLSSLELGDSALYFCASSVDPGTSGFTDTQYFGPGTRLTVL.

This sequence joins TRBV4-3 and TRBJ2-1, with 12 positions matching TRBD2. Germline V CDR1 and CDR2: LGHNA, YSLEER. The junction had 8 bases not matched to a gene; V was cut back by 1 base and J by 7 bases. There are 17 residues in the CDR3. The chain's CDR3 is CASSQGSGLAGNNEQFF. The CDR3 bases are TGCGCCAGCAGCCAAGGCTCCGGACTAGCGGGGAATAATGAGCAGTTCTTC.

CDR3 sequence reads: CASSLEPGETQYF. The CDR3 region has the DNA TGTGCCAGCAGCTTGGAGCCGGGGGAGACCCAGTACTTC. V usage is TRBV5-5 and J usage is TRBJ2-5, with a tentative D call TRBD2 (5 bases). CDR1 is SGHKS, CDR2 YYEKEE, per germline (reference sequence). Trimming took 0 bases from V and 5 from J, leaving 8 bases between them. The CDR3 totals 13 residues.

V is TRBV3-1 (or the pseudogene TRBV3-2) and J is TRBJ1-1; no clear D. This CDR3 region has 15 residues. Germline CDR1 reads LGHDT; CDR2 reads YNNKEL (reference sequence). The V gene lost 0 bases and the J gene lost 2 bases, with 10 bases spanning the gap. The CDR3 region has the DNA TGTGCCAGCAGCCAAGAGTCCGGAGGAAACACTGAAGCTTTCTTT. Amino acids: CASSQESGGNTEAFF.

The rearrangement links TRBV11-2 to TRBJ2-2; possibly TRBD2 for D (6 bases). The CDR3 is made up of 14 amino acids. Per germline, CDR1 SGHAT and CDR2 FQNNGV. Trimming removed 3 bases at V and 4 bases at J, with 9 bases between. The CDR3 bases are TGTGCCAGCAGCTTGGGACTTATCACCGGGGAGCTGTTTTTT. Protein: CASSLGLITGELFF.

This chain connects TRBV5-4 to TRBJ1-6; 10 bases are a match to TRBD1. The CDR3 has 15 amino acids. Germline lookup yields CDR1 SGHNT and CDR2 YYREEE (reference sequence). The trim removed 4 bases at V and 10 bases at J, leaving 8 bases unmatched. CDR3 sequence: CASSGPGTGESPLHF. CDR3 nucleotide sequence: TGTGCCAGCAGCGGACCCGGGACAGGGGAATCACCCCTCCACTTT.

This chain links TRBV15 with TRBJ2-7, with TRBD1 as a possible D gene (5 bases). Trimming left V 0 bases short and J 4 bases short, with 13 bases between. From germline, CDR1 is LNHNV and CDR2 YYDKDF (reference sequence). The CDR3 consists of 15 residues. CDR3 in amino acids: CATSRDLGQGYEQYV. The CDR3 nucleotides read TGTGCCACCAGCAGAGATCTAGGCCAGGGTTACGAGCAGTACGTC.

The chain uses TRBV28 and TRBJ2-3; D gene unclear. There are 13 residues in the CDR3. Between the trimmed V and J ends, which lost 6 bases and 4 bases, there was a span of 11 bases. Germline V gene sequence: CDR1 MDHEN, CDR2 SYDVKM. For the CDR3, the DNA is TGTGCCAGCAGACCGGAGACGGCAGATACGCAGTATTTT. Its protein is CASRPETADTQYF.

Here the CDR3 DNA reads TGTGCCAGTAGTCCTTCCCGAGGGAGAACTAACTATGGCTACACCTTC. Translated: CASSPSRGRTNYGYTF. V gene TRBV19 combines with J gene TRBJ1-2; D is uncertain. From germline, CDR1 is LNHDA and CDR2 SQIVND (reference sequence). Trimming took off 5 bases at V and 0 bases at J, with 16 bases between the two ends. The CDR3 totals 16 residues.

Only one count was recorded for this clone. The chain links TRBV10-3 to TRBJ1-1, with D possibly matching TRBD1 (5 bases). The length of the CDR3 is 16 residues. The germline V gene encodes CDR1 ENHRY and CDR2 SYGVKD. V lost 3 bases and J 0 bases, leaving 14 bases between the germline ends. The chain's CDR3 is CAISEMRGLMNTEAFF. For the CDR3, the DNA is TGTGCCATCAGTGAAATGAGGGGACTTATGAACACTGAAGCTTTCTTT.

This chain joins TRBV7-6 and TRBJ2-2, with TRBD1 matching 7 bases. The V gene's germline CDR1 is SGHVS and CDR2 FNYEAQ. V was clipped by 5 bases and J by 0 bases; unmatched bases: 6. CDR3 length: 16 amino acids. The CDR3 DNA is TGTGCCAGCAGCATGCATCAGGGGGCGAACACCGGGGAGCTGTTTTTT. Translated: CASSMHQGANTGELFF.

This clone was observed once. Here the CDR3 DNA reads TGTGCCAGCAGCTTAGTCGGCCGGCGTCGGGGGGCTTATAACGGGGAGCTGTTTTTT. Protein: CASSLVGRRRGAYNGELFF. This chain links TRBV7-2 with TRBJ2-2; D may be TRBD2 (7 bases). The V end lost 1 base, the J end lost 7 bases, and 25 bases lay between the germline ends. From germline, CDR1 is SGHTA and CDR2 FQGNSA. This CDR3 has 19 amino acids.

The chain is built from TRBV5-6 and TRBJ1-4; no definite D call. The CDR3 spans 13 residues. Trimming left V 1 base short and J 8 bases short, with 9 bases between. The germline CDR1 and CDR2 sequences are SGHDT and YYEEEE. The CDR3 DNA is TGTGCCAGCAGCTTGATATCGGAGGAAAAACTGTTTTTT. Encoded protein: CASSLISEEKLFF.

The chain is built from TRBV2 and TRBJ2-5; the D gene is possibly TRBD2 (6 bases). Deletions cut 5 bases from V and 1 base from J, with 11 bases between. This CDR3 comprises 14 residues. Germline V lookup: CDR1 SNHLY, CDR2 FYNNEI. The CDR3 reads CASSRLGSQETQYF. DNA of the CDR3: TGTGCCAGCAGTCGACTAGGGAGCCAAGAGACCCAGTACTTC.

This chain joins TRBV12-5 and TRBJ2-5; a weak D match, TRBD1 (5 bases). Germline assignment: CDR1 LGHNT and CDR2 FRNRAP. This CDR3 contains 14 residues. V gave up 6 bases and J gave up 0 bases, with 11 bases separating them. The CDR3 protein is CASGNGAHQETQYF. Written as DNA, the CDR3 is TGTGCTAGTGGAAATGGGGCTCACCAAGAGACCCAGTACTTC.

The chain links TRBV7-8 to TRBJ1-2; possible D gene TRBD1, 5 bases. Germline V lookup: CDR1 SGHVS, CDR2 FQNEAQ. The CDR3 spans 12 residues. V gave up 5 bases and J gave up 7 bases, with 11 bases separating them. For the CDR3, the DNA is TGTGCCAGCAGCGAGGACATCCTTGGCTACACCTTC. Translation gives CASSEDILGYTF.

The gene calls are TRBV7-9 and TRBJ2-7; 7 nucleotides align to TRBD2. Germline loops: CDR1 SEHNR, CDR2 FQNEAQ (reference sequence). After removal of 10 bases from V and 2 bases from J, the junction contained 14 bases not matched to a gene. This CDR3 is built from 15 residues. The CDR3 DNA reads as TGTGCCACATCAACCGCGGCGGGGGAGGCCTACGAGCAGTACTTC. It specifies CATSTAAGEAYEQYF.

The rearrangement uses TRBV24-1 and TRBJ2-3; TRBD1 matches at 9 bases. V shed 1 base, J shed 2 bases, and the junction held 6 bases outside the gene matches. Germline-derived CDR1 and CDR2 are KGHDR and SFDVKD. The CDR3 loop spans 17 amino acids. For the CDR3, the DNA is TGTGCCACCAGTGATTTAAAGGGACAGGGCTTCACAGATACGCAGTATTTT. Encoded protein: CATSDLKGQGFTDTQYF.